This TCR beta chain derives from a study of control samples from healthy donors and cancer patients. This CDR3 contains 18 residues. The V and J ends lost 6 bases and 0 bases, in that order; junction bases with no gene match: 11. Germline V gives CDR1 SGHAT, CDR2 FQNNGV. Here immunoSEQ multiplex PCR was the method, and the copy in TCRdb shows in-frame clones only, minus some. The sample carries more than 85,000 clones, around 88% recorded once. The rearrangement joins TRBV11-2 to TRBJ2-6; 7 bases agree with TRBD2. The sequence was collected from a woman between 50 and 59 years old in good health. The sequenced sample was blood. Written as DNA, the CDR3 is TGTGCCAGCAGATCTAATCGGGGGGTGAGCTCTGGGGCCAACGTCCTGACTTTC. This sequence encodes CASRSNRGVSSGANVLTF.